The 8 T cell receptor beta chains presented below share a single source sample, sequenced in a study of shared clonotypes between healthy human individuals. Generated by immunoSEQ multiplex PCR, the TCRdb table keeps only in-frame clones and is missing some. Here the sample spans about 470,000 clones, roughly 83% being singletons. The material sequenced was PBMCs. These receptors came from a woman in her 40s in good health. Some clones in this sample may be carry-over from other donors' samples.

The genes are TRBV2 and TRBJ2-7; D may be TRBD2 (5 bases). The CDR3 totals 11 residues. Trimming took 4 bases from V and 9 from J, leaving 10 bases between them. Germline V gene data show CDR1 as SNHLY and CDR2 as FYNNEI. In nucleotides, the CDR3 is TGTGCCAGCAGTGGCCCTCGGGGGCAGTACTTC. It specifies CASSGPRGQYF.

The chain combines TRBV21-1 with TRBJ2-7; the table calls TRBD2, which could not be checked here. TRBV21-1 is noted as a pseudogene. The CDR3 loop spans 16 amino acids. The CDR3 DNA is TGTGCCAGCAGCAAAGGGGGAGGCGCGCTATCCTACGAGCAGTACTTC. As protein: CASSKGGGALSYEQYF.

The rearrangement links TRBV27 to TRBJ1-4, with TRBD1 matching over 7 bases. CDR1 and CDR2 from the germline V gene are MNHEY and SMNVEV (reference sequence). The length of the CDR3 is 13 residues. V lost 6 bases and J lost 8; bases outside the gene matches: 6. CDR3: CASSGQEGEKLFF. CDR3 DNA: TGTGCCAGCAGCGGACAGGAGGGGGAAAAACTGTTTTTT.

A few counts support this clone. The V and J genes are TRBV7-2 and TRBJ1-1; possible D gene TRBD1, 6 bases. Trimming removed 4 bases at V and 5 bases at J, with 14 bases between. The CDR3 length is 14 residues. CDR1 is SGHTA and CDR2 is FQGNSA in the germline V gene. Written as DNA, the CDR3 is TGTGCCAGCAGCTACCCGGGGGGGCTTACTGAAGCTTTCTTT. Translation: CASSYPGGLTEAFF.

The V call is TRBV6-1, the J call TRBJ2-7; 9 bases agree with TRBD2. Per the germline V gene, CDR1 is MNHNS and CDR2 is SASEGT. Unmatched junction bases numbered 11, after V lost 4 bases and J lost 4 bases. The CDR3 extends over 16 amino acids. The CDR3 DNA is TGTGCCAGCAGTGTAGTGTGGGGACTAGCTTTTTACGAGCAGTACTTC. Its protein product is CASSVVWGLAFYEQYF.

A few counts support this clone. This chain connects TRBV28 to TRBJ2-7; perhaps TRBD2 as D (6 bases). V gave up 5 bases and J gave up 3 bases, with 14 bases separating them. There are 14 residues in the CDR3. Germline CDR1 is MDHEN and CDR2 is SYDVKM. CDR3 coding DNA: TGTGCCAGCAGTACCTCTAGCGCCTTCTACGAGCAGTACTTC. Protein product: CASSTSSAFYEQYF.

V gene TRBV30 combines with J gene TRBJ1-3, with unresolved D. From germline, CDR1 is GTSNPN and CDR2 SVGIG (reference sequence). Deletions cut 3 bases from V and 8 bases from J, with 8 bases between. The CDR3 consists of 11 residues. The CDR3 here is CAWSPGDTIYF. The CDR3 coding sequence is TGTGCCTGGAGCCCCGGCGACACCATATATTTT. The variable domain in full, completed from reference TRBV30 and TRBJ1-3, reads SQTIHQWPATLVQPVGSPLSLECTVEGTSNPNLYWYRQAAGRGLQLLFYSVGIGQISSEVPQNLSASRPQDRQFILSSKKLLLSDSGFYLCAWSPGDTIYFGEGSWLTVV.

DNA of the CDR3: TGTGCCAGCAGCTCGTCGATAGTTGGCCGGAATGAGCAGTTCTTC. It translates to CASSSSIVGRNEQFF. The V call is TRBV7-2, the J call TRBJ2-1; D not certain. Germline values: CDR1 SGHTA, CDR2 FQGNSA. The CDR3 is made up of 15 amino acids. V was trimmed by 4 bases and J by 7 bases, leaving 17 bases between them.